This T cell receptor (beta chain) was obtained from a study of cytomegalovirus exposure and HLA in healthy donors. The table came from immunoSEQ multiplex PCR; TCRdb's copy has only in-frame clones and leaves some out. The top ten clones hold roughly 1.9% of a sample with roughly 80,000 clones, roughly 91% of them seen once. Points on this clone: Its specificity is not known.

With 5 bases clipped from V and 8 bases from J, the junction kept 11 bases outside the gene matches. CDR1 and CDR2 from the germline V gene are MNHNY and SVGAGI (reference sequence). The CDR3 has 15 residues. Whole-study results and caveats: Some TCR beta chains (roughly 160 of them) were listed as cytomegalovirus-associated. Cytomegalovirus status, reportedly, was diagnosed with high specificity and sensitivity by the classifier.

The TCR originated in a man between 25 and 39 years old in good health and CMV-seronegative. Sequencing was done on a sample of PBMCs. The rearrangement joins TRBV6-6 to TRBJ1-4; TRBD1 matches 7 bases. The CDR3 region is CASSPQTGRFEKLFF. Here the CDR3 DNA reads TGTGCCAGCAGTCCTCAGACAGGGCGTTTCGAAAAACTGTTTTTT.